A selection of T cell receptor beta chains follows, all from one sample in a study of blood T cell repertoires in COVID-19. Sequencing used immunoSEQ multiplex PCR; TCRdb keeps in-frame clones, though not all of them. The table has over 150,000 clones, around 90% seen once. The sequencing sample was made of PBMCs or T cells enriched from blood (not recorded which). These receptors were obtained from a woman aged 25 to 39 who had recovered from COVID-19. The CDR3 runs from the conserved cysteine through the conserved F or W. D genes are given only for firm matches. Size is omitted from some rows. Given values are once, few, many or a class for expanded clones.

D gene | clone size | J gene | V gene | CDR3 DNA | CDR3 protein
TRBD1 | few | TRBJ1-6 | TRBV18 | TGTGCCAGCTCATCGACAGGGGGCGCCTCTAATTCACCCCTCCACTTT | CASSSTGGASNSPLHF
. | . | TRBJ1-5 | TRBV2 | TGTGCCAGCGGAGGATATAGCAATCAGCCCCAGCATTTT | CASGGYSNQPQHF
TRBD2 | . | TRBJ2-1 | TRBV7-2 | TGTGCCAGCAGCTCACGGACTAGCGGGACCTTACAGTTCTTC | CASSSRTSGTLQFF
TRBD1 | . | TRBJ1-1 | TRBV19 | TGTGCCAGTAGGGACAGGGTTGAACGGGGTGAAGCTTTCTTT | CASRDRVERGEAFF
TRBD1 | . | TRBJ2-5 | TRBV5-4 | TGTGCCAGCAGCCCTGCGTCGGGGACAGGGGAAGAGACCCAGTACTTC | CASSPASGTGEETQYF
TRBD1 | . | TRBJ2-1 | TRBV14 | TGTGCCAGCAGCCGAGGGTTACAGGGGACAACCTACAATGAGCAGTTCTTC | CASSRGLQGTTYNEQFF
. | . | TRBJ1-2 | TRBV19 | TGTGCCAGTAGCTCGACACCTAACTATGGCTACACCTTC | CASSSTPNYGYTF
. | . | TRBJ2-3 | TRBV18 | TGTGCCAGCTCACCGTACGGGGATACGCAGTATTTT | CASSPYGDTQYF
. | . | TRBJ1-1 | TRBV7-3 | TGTGCCAGCAGCTTATTAGGGGCCACCGAGAACACTGAAGCTTTCTTT | CASSLLGATENTEAFF
TRBD1 | few | TRBJ1-1 | TRBV6-5 | TGTGCCAGCAGCTCGGACAGGGGAACTGAAGCTTTCTTT | CASSSDRGTEAFF
TRBD2 | . | TRBJ2-3 | TRBV5-4 | TGTGCCAGCAGCCCCCGGACTAGCGGGAGATCAGATACGCAGTATTTT | CASSPRTSGRSDTQYF
. | . | TRBJ1-6 | TRBV6-6 | TGTGCCAGCAATGCAGTAGGGGATAATTCACCCCTCCACTTT | CASNAVGDNSPLHF
TRBD1 | . | TRBJ1-1 | TRBV11-2 | TGTGCCAGCAGCACTTCGACAGGGGGAAGAACTGAAGCTTTCTTT | CASSTSTGGRTEAFF
TRBD1 | . | TRBJ1-1 | TRBV4-2 | TGTGCCAGCAGCCAAGTCAGGACAGGGGAGAGCACTGAAGCTTTCTTT | CASSQVRTGESTEAFF
. | . | TRBJ1-2 | TRBV4-3 | TGCGCCAGCAGCCCCCACGGACAGTCCTACTATGGCTACACCTTC | CASSPHGQSYYGYTF
TRBD2 | . | TRBJ2-1 | TRBV7-3 | TGTGCCAGCAGCCCGTACCCGGGACTAGCGGAGGACAATGAGCAGTTCTTC | CASSPYPGLAEDNEQFF
. | . | TRBJ1-6 | TRBV7-6 | TGTGCCAGCAGCTTAGGGGCGGGTGATAATTCACCCCTCCACTTT | CASSLGAGDNSPLHF
TRBD2 | . | TRBJ2-4 | TRBV9 | TGTGCCAGCAGTCTAGCGGAGGGGACCAAAAACATTCAGTACTTC | CASSLAEGTKNIQYF
TRBD2 | . | TRBJ2-7 | TRBV6-5 | TGTGCCAGCAGTTACGGGAGCGGGAGTTTATCCTACGAGCAGTACTTC | CASSYGSGSLSYEQYF
. | . | TRBJ2-1 | TRBV2 | TGTGCCAGCAGTGATCTGGCTAGTGGATGGAGTGAGCAGTTCTTC | CASSDLASGWSEQFF
. | . | TRBJ1-6 | TRBV4-3 | TGCGCCAGCAGCCAAGGGACGGACAGAGATAATTCACCCCTCCACTTT | CASSQGTDRDNSPLHF
TRBD2 | . | TRBJ2-7 | TRBV6-5 | TGTGCCAGCACGGGGGGAGGGAACGAGCAGTACTTC | CASTGGGNEQYF
. | . | TRBJ2-2 | TRBV12-5 | TGTGCTAGTGGTCCACCCGGGACTCCAAACACCGGGGAGCTGTTTTTT | CASGPPGTPNTGELFF
TRBD2 | . | TRBJ2-7 | TRBV6-1 | TGTGCCAGCAGTGAAGAGGAGCGGGGGTACGAGCAGTACTTC | CASSEEERGYEQYF
TRBD1 | few | TRBJ2-5 | TRBV5-1 | TGCGCCAGCAGCTTGGGTGGACAGGGCCAAGAGACCCAGTACTTC | CASSLGGQGQETQYF
. | . | TRBJ1-2 | TRBV18 | TGTGCCAGCTCCCAGACGGAGACTCATTACTATGGCTACACCTTC | CASSQTETHYYGYTF